What follows are 30 T cell receptor beta chains derived from one specimen sequenced in a study of OX40 agonist ivuxolimab in advanced cancers. Profiled with immunoSEQ multiplex PCR; TCRdb holds only in-frame clones, not every one. Among tens of thousands of clones listed, 80% to 95% were seen once. Sequenced material: CD4+ or CD8+ T cells sorted from blood, taken in a trial of the OX40 agonist ivuxolimab. All receptors come from an adult with an advanced solid tumor such as melanoma, head and neck, liver or kidney cancer.

This clone was recorded only once. The chain is built from TRBV12-2 and TRBJ2-5. TRBV12-2 is tagged as a pseudogene. This CDR3 has 11 residues. The CDR3 loop reads CASRLQETQYF. CDR3 nucleotide sequence: TGTGCAAGTCGCTTGCAAGAGACCCAGTACTTC.

CDR3 region: CASSTSGSSTDTQYF. For the CDR3, the DNA is TGTGCCAGCAGCACTAGCGGCTCTAGCACAGATACGCAGTATTTT. V usage is TRBV7-3 and J usage is TRBJ2-3, with 8 bases identical to TRBD2. This CDR3 is built from 15 residues. The germline CDR1 and CDR2 sequences are SGHTA and FQGTGA. V shed 5 bases and J 0 bases; nucleotides not matched to a gene: 4.

This chain joins TRBV7-9 and TRBJ2-3; D may be TRBD2 (6 bases). V gave up 3 bases and J gave up 1 base, with 11 bases separating them. Per the germline V gene, CDR1 is SEHNR and CDR2 is FQNEAQ (reference sequence). CDR3 size: 15 residues. The CDR3 here is CASSFGGARTDTQYF. Here the CDR3 DNA reads TGTGCCAGCAGCTTCGGCGGGGCACGCACAGATACGCAGTATTTT.

In its sample, this clone was seen once. The V gene is TRBV7-9, the J gene TRBJ2-3; D may be TRBD1 (6 bases). The V end was cut by 3 bases, the J end by 5 bases, with 15 bases between. This CDR3 is built from 15 residues. From germline, CDR1 is SEHNR and CDR2 FQNEAQ (reference sequence). CDR3 residues: CASSLWTADLDTQYF. CDR3 in DNA: TGTGCCAGCAGCTTGTGGACAGCCGATTTAGATACGCAGTATTTT.

The CDR3 is CSVDTPRDSRRETQYF. Here the CDR3 DNA reads TGCAGCGTTGACACTCCCCGGGACTCCCGGCGAGAGACCCAGTACTTC. The chain combines TRBV29-1 with TRBJ2-5; maybe TRBD2 (6 bases). Trimming took off 3 bases at V and 4 bases at J, with 21 bases between the two ends. Germline V gene sequence: CDR1 SQVTM, CDR2 ANQGSEA. The CDR3 extends over 16 amino acids.

This rearrangement joins TRBV7-9 to TRBJ2-3; a weak D match, TRBD2 (6 bases). Looked up from germline, CDR1 is SEHNR and CDR2 is FQNEAQ (reference sequence). V was shortened by 4 bases and J by 4 bases, with 6 bases between the two germline ends. This CDR3 has 12 residues. CDR3 sequence (DNA): TGTGCCAGCAGCTGGGGGGCAGATACGCAGTATTTT. This gives the protein CASSWGADTQYF.

This clone was observed a single time. The CDR3, as DNA: TGTGCCAGCAGTTTTGGCGCGGGGGCTTACGAGCAGTACTTC. It is translated as CASSFGAGAYEQYF. The chain employs TRBV27 and TRBJ2-7; possibly TRBD2 for D (7 bases). CDR1 and CDR2 from the germline V gene are MNHEY and SMNVEV (reference sequence). The CDR3 is made up of 14 amino acids. Between the trimmed V and J ends, which lost 3 bases and 4 bases, there was a span of 13 bases.

The chain links TRBV27 to TRBJ2-3; D remains unclear. Trimming removed 2 bases at V and 0 bases at J, with 9 bases between. CDR1 is MNHEY, CDR2 SMNVEV, per germline (reference sequence). There are 15 residues in the CDR3. DNA for the CDR3: TGTGCCAGCAGTTTACTCGGACCGAGCACAGATACGCAGTATTTT. Its translation is CASSLLGPSTDTQYF.

V gene TRBV5-1 combines with J gene TRBJ1-4, with 7 bases lining up with TRBD1. Trimming cost V 6 bases and J 5 bases; bases outside gene matches: 7. The germline CDR1 and CDR2 sequences are SGHRS and YFSETQ. CDR3 length: 14 amino acids. CDR3 DNA: TGCGCCAGCACCCGACAGGGCCTCAATGAAAAACTGTTTTTT. It specifies CASTRQGLNEKLFF.

The chain carries TRBV27 and TRBJ1-5; D remains ambiguous. Germline assignment: CDR1 MNHEY and CDR2 SMNVEV (reference sequence). V was shortened by 4 bases and J by 9 bases, with 7 bases between the two germline ends. The CDR3 extends over 11 amino acids. The CDR3 bases are TGTGCCAGCAGTTCCGGCGGGCCCCAGCATTTT. Residues: CASSSGGPQHF.

This clone was detected once. The rearrangement uses TRBV7-3 and TRBJ2-3; tentatively, D is TRBD2 (6 bases). Trimming took off 3 bases at V and 5 bases at J, with 15 bases between the two ends. Germline values: CDR1 SGHTA, CDR2 FQGTGA. This CDR3 region has 15 residues. The CDR3 DNA reads as TGTGCCAGCAGCTTGCCCACGGGGGTGGGAGATACGCAGTATTTT. It encodes CASSLPTGVGDTQYF.

The chain combines TRBV30 with TRBJ2-1; tentative D call: TRBD1 (5 bases). Germline V gives CDR1 GTSNPN, CDR2 SVGIG (reference sequence). The CDR3 is 15 residues long. Trimming took off 3 bases at V and 0 bases at J, with 12 bases between the two ends. The CDR3 DNA reads as TGTGCCTGGAGGATGGACATCAGCTCCTACAATGAGCAGTTCTTC. It codes for CAWRMDISSYNEQFF.

The chain combines TRBV9 with TRBJ1-2, with 8 positions matching TRBD1. Trimming at V came to 4 bases and at J to 6 bases, leaving 11 bases not matched to a gene. Germline V gene data show CDR1 as SGDLS and CDR2 as YYNGEE. The CDR3 has 15 residues. The CDR3: CASSRTALDRDGYTF. The CDR3, as DNA: TGTGCCAGCAGCAGAACCGCCTTGGACAGGGATGGCTACACCTTC.

The chain links TRBV27 to TRBJ1-2, with D unclear. V shed 0 bases and J shed 4 bases, with 9 bases lying between them. This CDR3 contains 14 residues. Germline CDR1 reads MNHEY; CDR2 reads SMNVEV (reference sequence). The CDR3 reads CASSLSLGGYGYTF. The CDR3 bases are TGTGCCAGCAGTTTATCGCTAGGCGGCTATGGCTACACCTTC.

The rearrangement uses TRBV6-1 and TRBJ2-7; 10 positions agree with TRBD1. The CDR3 is 14 amino acids. CDR1 MNHNS and CDR2 SASEGT come from the germline V gene. V gave up 7 bases and J gave up 3 bases; unmatched junction bases: 6. The chain's CDR3 is CASILGTGVYEQYF. The CDR3 region has the DNA TGTGCCAGCATCCTCGGGACAGGGGTCTACGAGCAGTACTTC.

This chain uses TRBV9 with TRBJ2-5; 10 positions agree with TRBD2. The CDR3 runs 16 residues. Germline V gives CDR1 SGDLS, CDR2 YYNGEE. V was pared by 0 bases and J by 4 bases, with 6 bases of the junction left unmatched. In DNA, the CDR3 is TGTGCCAGCAGCGTAGTCAGCGGGGGGGGTCCAGAGACCCAGTACTTC. Translating it yields CASSVVSGGGPETQYF. Combining the CDR3 with reference TRBV9 and TRBJ2-5 gives the whole variable domain DSGVTQTPKHLITATGQRVTLRCSPRSGDLSVYWYQQSLDQGLQFLIQYYNGEERAKGNILERFSAQQFPDLHSELNLSSLELGDSALYFCASSVVSGGGPETQYFGPGTRLLVL.

The gene calls are TRBV7-2 and TRBJ1-1; D perhaps matches TRBD1 (5 bases). The CDR3 has 14 residues. Germline V lookup: CDR1 SGHTA, CDR2 FQGNSA. V gave up 6 bases and J gave up 1 base, with 12 bases separating them. CDR3 nucleotide sequence: TGTGCCAGCAGGCTAGACAGCACGAACACTGAAGCTTTCTTT. Amino acids: CASRLDSTNTEAFF.

The chain recombines TRBV10-1 with TRBJ2-5, with 13 positions matching TRBD2. The CDR3 is 16 amino acids. Germline assignment: CDR1 WNHNN and CDR2 SYGVQD (reference sequence). J was trimmed by 4 bases and V by 4 bases; bases with no gene match: 6. DNA of the CDR3: TGCGCCAGCAGTGCGGGGACTAGCGGGGTAGGAGAGACCCAGTACTTC. This sequence encodes CASSAGTSGVGETQYF.

This CDR3 reads CASSVGVQETQYF. CDR3 sequence (DNA): TGTGCCAGCAGTGTCGGGGTCCAAGAGACCCAGTACTTC. The chain is built from TRBV6-1 and TRBJ2-5; D possibly corresponds to TRBD2 (5 bases). V gave up 4 bases and J gave up 1 base, with 7 bases separating them. Germline-derived CDR1 and CDR2 are MNHNS and SASEGT. The CDR3 contains 13 residues.

This clone came up once. The gene calls are TRBV6-5 and TRBJ2-2; no reliable D call. Germline V gene lookup returns CDR1 MNHEY and CDR2 SVGAGI. V was pared by 5 bases and J by 2 bases, with 9 bases between. The CDR3 is made up of 14 amino acids. CDR3 region: CASSPVLNTGELFF. For the CDR3, the DNA is TGTGCCAGCAGTCCTGTCTTAAACACCGGGGAGCTGTTTTTT.

V and J are TRBV4-1 and TRBJ1-2; D is possibly TRBD1 (5 bases). V shed 0 bases and J shed 4 bases, with 15 bases lying between them. This CDR3 region has 16 residues. The germline gives CDR1 MGHRA, CDR2 YSYEKL. CDR3 in amino acids: CASSQDHRGLAYGYTF. In DNA, the CDR3 is TGCGCCAGCAGCCAAGATCATCGGGGGTTGGCCTATGGCTACACCTTC.

The chain couples TRBV5-6 to TRBJ1-3; weak D call: TRBD1 (5 bases). Germline assignment: CDR1 SGHDT and CDR2 YYEEEE. There are 15 residues in the CDR3. V was pared by 4 bases and J by 0 bases, with 11 bases between. The CDR3 spells CASSLRGSSGNTIYF. The CDR3 region has the DNA TGTGCCAGCAGCCTTCGGGGGAGCTCTGGAAACACCATATATTTT.

The V call is TRBV6-5, the J call TRBJ2-3; D unresolved. There are 15 residues in the CDR3. Germline V CDR1 and CDR2: MNHEY, SVGAGI. V was pared by 0 bases and J by 3 bases, with 10 bases between. CDR3 nucleotides: TGTGCCAGCAGTTACTCACGCTCCGGTACAGATACGCAGTATTTT. It yields the protein CASSYSRSGTDTQYF.

This chain connects TRBV4-2 to TRBJ2-7; 8 bases line up with TRBD2. This CDR3 is 14 amino acids long. V shed 5 bases, J shed 5 bases, and the junction held 8 bases outside the gene matches. Germline V gives CDR1 LGHNA, CDR2 YNFKEQ. The CDR3 coding sequence is TGTGCCAGCAGCTTTGGGGCGGGGGGCGACGAGCAGTACTTC. Translation: CASSFGAGGDEQYF.

V and J are TRBV7-2 and TRBJ1-6, with D maybe TRBD1 (6 bases). The CDR3 consists of 15 residues. In germline, CDR1 is SGHTA, CDR2 FQGNSA. Trimming took off 5 bases at V and 7 bases at J, with 15 bases between the two ends. As DNA, the CDR3 is TGTGCCAGCAGCCCTGACTTAGGGGGGAATTCACCCCTCCACTTT. Its protein product is CASSPDLGGNSPLHF.

This clone was observed once. The chain is built from TRBV5-1 and TRBJ1-2; 10 bases are shared with TRBD1. CDR1 and CDR2 (germline): SGHRS, YFSETQ. This CDR3 has 15 amino acids. J lost 4 bases, V lost 0 bases, and 3 bases had no gene match. For the CDR3, the DNA is TGCGCCAGCAGCTTGGTCGGACAGGGGGTCTATGGCTACACCTTC. Translating gives CASSLVGQGVYGYTF.

This chain uses TRBV4-1 with TRBJ1-5; D unresolved. Germline V gives CDR1 MGHRA, CDR2 YSYEKL. The CDR3 loop spans 13 amino acids. Between the trimmed V and J ends, which lost 0 bases and 11 bases, there was a span of 11 bases. CDR3 coding DNA: TGCGCCAGCAGCCAAGAAGCGGTTGAGGCCCAGCATTTT. Translated, it gives CASSQEAVEAQHF.

The rearrangement joins TRBV20-1 to TRBJ1-2; tentatively, D is TRBD1 (5 bases). Deletions cut 6 bases from V and 4 bases from J, with 9 bases between. The CDR3 totals 11 residues. CDR1 is DFQATT, CDR2 SNEGSKA, per germline (reference sequence). CDR3 coding DNA: TGCAGTGCCCCGACAGTCTATGGCTACACCTTC. Protein: CSAPTVYGYTF.

The chain uses TRBV14 and TRBJ1-1; 8 bases match TRBD1. The germline CDR1 and CDR2 sequences are SGHDN and FVKESK. Trimming took 4 bases from V and 0 from J; bases not matched to a gene: 1. There are 14 residues in the CDR3. The CDR3 loop reads CASSPGGLNTEAFF. For the CDR3, the DNA is TGTGCCAGCAGCCCAGGGGGCCTGAACACTGAAGCTTTCTTT.

V is TRBV12-5 and J is TRBJ2-7; 9 bases are shared with TRBD2. The germline V gene has CDR1 LGHNT and CDR2 FRNRAP. The CDR3 length is 15 residues. Unmatched junction bases numbered 4, after V lost 0 bases and J lost 4 bases. CDR3 sequence (DNA): TGTGCTAGTGGTTTGGTACTAGCGGGCGCGTACGAGCAGTACTTC. Residues: CASGLVLAGAYEQYF.